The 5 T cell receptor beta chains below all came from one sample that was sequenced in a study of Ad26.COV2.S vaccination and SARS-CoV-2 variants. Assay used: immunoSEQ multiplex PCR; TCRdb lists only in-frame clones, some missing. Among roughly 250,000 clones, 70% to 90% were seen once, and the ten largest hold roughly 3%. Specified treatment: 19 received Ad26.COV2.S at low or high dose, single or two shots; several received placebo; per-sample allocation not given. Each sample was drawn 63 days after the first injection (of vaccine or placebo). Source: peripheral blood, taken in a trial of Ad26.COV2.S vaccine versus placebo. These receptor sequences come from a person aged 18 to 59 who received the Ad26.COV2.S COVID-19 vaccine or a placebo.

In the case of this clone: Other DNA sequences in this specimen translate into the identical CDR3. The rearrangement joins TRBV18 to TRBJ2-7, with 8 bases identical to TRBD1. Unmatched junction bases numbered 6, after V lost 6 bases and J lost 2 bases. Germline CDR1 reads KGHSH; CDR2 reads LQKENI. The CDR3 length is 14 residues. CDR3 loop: CASSPRQGTYEQYV. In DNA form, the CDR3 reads TGTGCCAGCTCCCCTCGACAGGGGACCTACGAGCAGTACGTC.

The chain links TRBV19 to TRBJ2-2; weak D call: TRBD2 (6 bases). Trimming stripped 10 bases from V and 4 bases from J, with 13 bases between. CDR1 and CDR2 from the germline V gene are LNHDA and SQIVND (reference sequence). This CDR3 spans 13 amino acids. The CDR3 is CATTGLSTGELFF. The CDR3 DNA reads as TGTGCCACTACGGGACTTAGCACCGGGGAGCTGTTTTTT. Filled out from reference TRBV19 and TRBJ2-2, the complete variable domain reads DGGITQSPKYLFRKEGQNVTLSCEQNLNHDAMYWYRQDPGQGLRLIYYSQIVNDFQKGDIAEGYSVSREKKESFPLTVTSAQKNPTAFYLCATTGLSTGELFFGEGSRLTVL.

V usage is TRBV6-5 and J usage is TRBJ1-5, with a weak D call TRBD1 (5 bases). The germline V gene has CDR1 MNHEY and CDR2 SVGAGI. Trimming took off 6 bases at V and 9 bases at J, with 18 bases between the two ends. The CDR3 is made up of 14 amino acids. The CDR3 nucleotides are TGTGCCAGCAGGGATGGACACCAGCAGAGGCCCCAGCATTTT. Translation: CASRDGHQQRPQHF.

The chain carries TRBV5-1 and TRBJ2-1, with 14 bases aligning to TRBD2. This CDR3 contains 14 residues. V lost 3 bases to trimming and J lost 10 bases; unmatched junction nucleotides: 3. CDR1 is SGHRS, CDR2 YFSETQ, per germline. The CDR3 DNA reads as TGCGCCAGCAGCTGGGGACTAGCGGGAGACGAGCAGTTCTTC. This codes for CASSWGLAGDEQFF.

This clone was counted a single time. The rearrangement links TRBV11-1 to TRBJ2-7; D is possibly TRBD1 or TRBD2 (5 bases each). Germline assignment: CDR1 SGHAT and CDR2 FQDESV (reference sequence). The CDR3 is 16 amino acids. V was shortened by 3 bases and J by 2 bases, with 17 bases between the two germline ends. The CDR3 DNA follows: TGTGCCAGCAGCTTGAGGCCCCGGGGCGTAGCCTACGAGCAGTACTTC. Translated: CASSLRPRGVAYEQYF.